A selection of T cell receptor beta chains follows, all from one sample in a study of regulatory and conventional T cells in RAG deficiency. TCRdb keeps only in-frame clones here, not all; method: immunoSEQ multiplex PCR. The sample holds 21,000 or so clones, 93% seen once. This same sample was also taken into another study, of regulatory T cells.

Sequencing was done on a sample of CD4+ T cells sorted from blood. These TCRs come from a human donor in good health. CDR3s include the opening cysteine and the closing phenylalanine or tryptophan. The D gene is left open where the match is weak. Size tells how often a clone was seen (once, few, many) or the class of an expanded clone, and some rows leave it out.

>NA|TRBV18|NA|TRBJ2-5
TGTGCCAGCTCACCACCACCCGGCGGGGAGACCCAGTACTTC
CASSPPPGGETQYF
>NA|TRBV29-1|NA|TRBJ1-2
TGCAGCGTTGAAGATAACGGTGGCTACACCTTC
CSVEDNGGYTF
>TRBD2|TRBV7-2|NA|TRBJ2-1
TGTGCCAGCATCCCCTTTAGCGGGGGGGTCTACAATGAGCAGTTCTTC
CASIPFSGGVYNEQFF
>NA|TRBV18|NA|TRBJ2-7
TGTGCCAGCTCACCATTACCAGGTAGGGGGAACGAGCAGTACTTC
CASSPLPGRGNEQYF
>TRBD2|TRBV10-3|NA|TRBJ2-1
TGTGCCACCGCTAGCGGGCCCGACAACAGTGAGCAGTTCTTC
CATASGPDNSEQFF
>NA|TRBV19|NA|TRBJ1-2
TGTGCTAGCCGACGGCTAGCTAACTATGGCTACACCTTC
CASRRLANYGYTF
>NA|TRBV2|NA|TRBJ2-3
TGTGCCAGCAGAAACTACGGCGCAGATACGCAGTATTTT
CASRNYGADTQYF
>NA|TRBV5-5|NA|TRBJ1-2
TGTGCCAGCAGCTTGGGTACCGCGGGCTACACCTTC
CASSLGTAGYTF
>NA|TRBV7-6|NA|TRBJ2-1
TGTGCCAGCAGCCTAGCCGTGACCATAAGCTCCTACAATGAGCAGTTCTTC
CASSLAVTISSYNEQFF
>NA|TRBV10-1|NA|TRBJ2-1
TGCGCCAGCAGTGAGACCTCCTACAATGAGCAGTTCTTC
CASSETSYNEQFF
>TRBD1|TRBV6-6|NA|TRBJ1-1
TGTGCCAGCAGTTGGACTCCGGGACAGGTGAACACTGAAGCTTTCTTT
CASSWTPGQVNTEAFF
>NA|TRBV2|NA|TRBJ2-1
TGTGCCAGCATGCCTGACAATGAGCAGTTCTTC
CASMPDNEQFF
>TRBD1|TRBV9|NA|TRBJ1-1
TGTGCCAGCAGCTCATACAGGGGGAAGCACACTGAAGCTTTCTTT
CASSSYRGKHTEAFF
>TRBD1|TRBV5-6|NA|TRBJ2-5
TGTGCCAGCAGCGAAGCCGGGACAGGGAGCGAGACCCAGTACTTC
CASSEAGTGSETQYF
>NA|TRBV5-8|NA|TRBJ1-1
TGTGCCAGCAGCTTAGGGGGGATATCCGGAGAAGCTTTCTTT
CASSLGGISGEAFF
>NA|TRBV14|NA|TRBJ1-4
TGTGCCAGCAGCCGACGGACATCGGGCGAAAAACTGTTTTTT
CASSRRTSGEKLFF
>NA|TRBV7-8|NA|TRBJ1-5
TGTGCCAGCAACCAAACGCCTTCGAGAAATCAGCCCCAGCATTTT
CASNQTPSRNQPQHF
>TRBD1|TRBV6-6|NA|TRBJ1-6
TGTGCCAGCAGTTCAACTCCACCGATCAGGGGGCCCCTCCACTTT
CASSSTPPIRGPLHF
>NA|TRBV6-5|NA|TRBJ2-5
TGTGCCAGCAGCATTTCGGGTTGGGAGACCCAGTACTTC
CASSISGWETQYF
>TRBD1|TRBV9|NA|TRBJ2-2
TGTGCCAGCAGCGTAGAGGGGAGGACAGGGCTCGCGAACACCGGGGAGCTGTTTTTT
CASSVEGRTGLANTGELFF
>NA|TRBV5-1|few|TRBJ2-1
TGCGCCAGCAGCTTAGGACAGGGAGGGGATGAGCAGTTCTTC
CASSLGQGGDEQFF
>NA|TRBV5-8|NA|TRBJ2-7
TGTGCCAGCAGCCTCGCGGGGCCCTACGAGCAGTACTTC
CASSLAGPYEQYF
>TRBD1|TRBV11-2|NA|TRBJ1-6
TGTGCCAGCAGCTCATCGGGACAGAGCTCCTATAATTCACCCCTCCACTTT
CASSSSGQSSYNSPLHF
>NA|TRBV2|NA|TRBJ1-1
TGTGCCAGCAGTGTTTGGTCCACTGAAGCTTTCTTT
CASSVWSTEAFF
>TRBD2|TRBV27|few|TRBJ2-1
TGTGCCAGCAGTTTAAGGGTAGCGGGAGGTCATGAGCAGTTCTTC
CASSLRVAGGHEQFF
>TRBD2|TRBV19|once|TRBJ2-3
TGTGCCAGTAGTTCCCGGACTAGCGGGATGAAAGATACGCAGTATTTT
CASSSRTSGMKDTQYF
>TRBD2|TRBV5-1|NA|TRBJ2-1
TGCGCCAGCAGCCAAGGTGGCGGGGGCAATGAGCAGTTCTTC
CASSQGGGGNEQFF
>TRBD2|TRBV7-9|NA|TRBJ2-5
TGTGCCAGCAGCTTAGCGGTCCTAGCGGGAGAAGAGACCCAGTACTTC
CASSLAVLAGEETQYF
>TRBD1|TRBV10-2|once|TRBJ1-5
TGCGCCAGCAGTGAGTCAATTGGGACAGTCAATCAGCCCCAGCATTTT
CASSESIGTVNQPQHF
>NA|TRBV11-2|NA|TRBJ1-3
TGTGCCACCCGGACAGCTTTCTCTGGAAACACCATATATTTT
CATRTAFSGNTIYF
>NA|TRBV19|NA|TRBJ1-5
TGTGCCAGTAGACGCCTCCGGGGAAGCAATCAGCCCCAGCATTTT
CASRRLRGSNQPQHF
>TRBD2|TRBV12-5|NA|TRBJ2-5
TGTGCTAGTGGTTCCCCTAGCGGGAGCCTGCTTGAGACCCAGTACTTC
CASGSPSGSLLETQYF
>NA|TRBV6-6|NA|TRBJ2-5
TGTGCCAGCAGTCCCAGGGGCCCCCTTTACCAAGAGACCCAGTACTTC
CASSPRGPLYQETQYF
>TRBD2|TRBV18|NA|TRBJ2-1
TGTGCCAGCTCACCACCGGGGGGAGGGCCCTTCTACAATGAGCAGTTCTTC
CASSPPGGGPFYNEQFF
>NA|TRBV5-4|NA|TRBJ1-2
TGTGCCAGCAGCTTGGGGGGAGGGTATGGCTACACCTTC
CASSLGGGYGYTF
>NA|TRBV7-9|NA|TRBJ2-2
TGTGCCAGCAGCCCCGGCGTTCCCGGGGAGCTGTTTTTT
CASSPGVPGELFF
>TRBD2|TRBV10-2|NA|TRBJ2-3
TGCGCCAGCAGCAGCCAAAGAAACCCTAGCGGGGGGGGCACAGATACGCAGTATTTT
CASSSQRNPSGGGTDTQYF